A single sample gave rise to the 28 T cell receptor beta chains below, sequenced in a study of early T cells in non-severe SARS-CoV-2 infection. TCRdb re-analysed the 5' RACE reads in MiXCR, keeping a single row per CDR3 protein. The repertoire holds about 72,000 distinct CDR3 sequences, over 9% seen once, with 7.6% in the top ten. The input for sequencing was whole blood, taken at baseline. The receptors were sampled from an adult who was a healthcare worker with PCR-confirmed SARS-CoV-2 infection or an uninfected control (not recorded which).

The chain has TRBV7-3 and TRBJ2-7; no definite D call. The V gene's germline CDR1 is SGHTA and CDR2 FQGTGA. V was clipped by 2 bases and J by 2 bases, with 7 bases between them. The CDR3 loop spans 13 amino acids. As DNA, the CDR3 is TGTGCCAGCAGCTTAGCGAATACCTACGAGCAGTACTTC. Translation: CASSLANTYEQYF. Using reference TRBV7-3 and TRBJ2-7 for the parts outside the CDR3, the full variable domain is GAGVSQTPSNKVTEKGKYVELRCDPISGHTALYWYRQSLGQGPEFLIYFQGTGAADDSGLPNDRFFAVRPEGSVSTLKIQRTERGDSAVYLCASSLANTYEQYFGPGTRLTVT.

This clonotype was recorded many times. The rearrangement uses TRBV18 and TRBJ1-6, with 10 bases aligning to TRBD1. The J segment lost 11 bases and the V segment lost 3 bases, leaving 4 bases of the junction unmatched. This CDR3 spans 14 amino acids. CDR1 and CDR2 from the germline V gene are KGHSH and LQKENI. CDR3: CASSPGTGEAPLHF. Written as DNA, the CDR3 is TGTGCCAGCTCACCCGGGACAGGGGAGGCACCCCTCCACTTT.

This clonotype was observed many times. The chain employs TRBV24-1 and TRBJ2-2; no firm D call. The CDR3 spans 13 residues. CDR1 and CDR2 (germline): KGHDR, SFDVKD. Trimming removed 5 bases from V and 2 bases from J, with 5 bases in between. The chain's CDR3 is CATSGHNTGELFF. The DNA of the CDR3 is TGTGCCACCAGTGGCCATAACACCGGGGAGCTGTTTTTT.

The sample holds a few counts of this clonotype. The rearrangement links TRBV6-5 to TRBJ2-7; tentatively, D is TRBD1 or TRBD2 (7 bases each). This CDR3 has 17 residues. The V gene lost 2 bases and the J gene lost 0 bases, with 17 bases spanning the gap. Germline V gene sequence: CDR1 MNHEY, CDR2 SVGAGI. The CDR3 nucleotides are TGTGCCAGCAGTTACCGTTTGGGGGGGACAGACTCCTACGAGCAGTACTTC. Encoded protein: CASSYRLGGTDSYEQYF.

The chain combines TRBV21-1 with TRBJ2-4; the table's D call TRBD1 went unverified against the DNA. TRBV21-1 is termed a pseudogene. CDR3 length: 19 residues. The DNA of the CDR3 is TGTGCCAGCAGCAAAATGCTTCGACAAGGGGACAGGGAGAAAAACATTCAGTACTTC. This translates into CASSKMLRQGDREKNIQYF.

Only a few counts were recorded for this clonotype. The chain couples TRBV5-1 to TRBJ1-1, with 7 bases lining up with TRBD1. CDR3 length: 14 residues. With V trimmed by 4 bases and J by 5 bases, 8 bases remained unmatched. The germline V gene encodes CDR1 SGHRS and CDR2 YFSETQ. The CDR3 nucleotides are TGCGCCAGCAGCGCGATTGACAGGGAGACTGAAGCTTTCTTT. Protein sequence: CASSAIDRETEAFF. Full variable domain (remainder filled in from reference TRBV5-1 and TRBJ1-1): KAGVTQTPRYLIKTRGQQVTLSCSPISGHRSVSWYQQTPGQGLQFLFEYFSETQRNKGNFPGRFSGRQFSNSRSEMNVSTLELGDSALYLCASSAIDRETEAFFGQGTRLTVV.

The chain carries TRBV11-2 and TRBJ2-7; D is undetermined. The V gene lost 5 bases and the J gene lost 7 bases, with 9 bases spanning the gap. CDR1 SGHAT and CDR2 FQNNGV come from the germline V gene. The CDR3 consists of 11 residues. CDR3 in DNA: TGTGCCAGCAGCCCCCGTTCGGAGCAGTACTTC. It specifies CASSPRSEQYF.

This clonotype was seen a handful of times. V and J are TRBV30 and TRBJ1-4; TRBD1 aligns across 9 bases. Germline trimming cut 2 bases from V and 7 bases from J; bases unmatched to any gene: 5. CDR1 GTSNPN and CDR2 SVGIG come from the germline V gene (reference sequence). This CDR3 region has 14 residues. CDR3 bases: TGTGCCTGGAGTAACAGGGGGCATGGTGAAAAACTGTTTTTT. Translation: CAWSNRGHGEKLFF. The full variable domain, rest sourced from reference TRBV30 and TRBJ1-4, is SQTIHQWPATLVQPVGSPLSLECTVEGTSNPNLYWYRQAAGRGLQLLFYSVGIGQISSEVPQNLSASRPQDRQFILSSKKLLLSDSGFYLCAWSNRGHGEKLFFGSGTQLSVL.

The chain has TRBV20-1 and TRBJ2-7, with 7 bases identical to TRBD1. Losses at the gene ends were 5 bases for V and 2 bases for J; bases not matched to a gene: 9. The V gene's germline CDR1 is DFQATT and CDR2 SNEGSKA (reference sequence). The CDR3 runs 14 residues. The CDR3 loop reads CSAFSGGFTYEQYF. In nucleotides, the CDR3 is TGCAGTGCTTTCTCAGGGGGTTTTACCTACGAGCAGTACTTC.

J is TRBJ2-3 and V is TRBV5-1, with D hard to call. Germline CDR1 reads SGHRS; CDR2 reads YFSETQ. The CDR3 consists of 15 residues. V was shortened by 0 bases and J by 3 bases, with 11 bases between the two germline ends. As DNA, the CDR3 is TGCGCCAGCAGCTTGGAAGGGCCGGGTACAGATACGCAGTATTTT. Its protein is CASSLEGPGTDTQYF.

The CDR3 DNA is TGTGCCAGCAGCCAGGGACAGGGAAAAGGGAACACTGAAGCTTTCTTT. This gives the protein CASSQGQGKGNTEAFF. The chain combines TRBV7-3 with TRBJ1-1, with 9 bases matching TRBD1. The CDR3 runs 16 residues. Germline trimming cut 5 bases from V and 1 base from J; bases unmatched to any gene: 8. Germline assignment: CDR1 SGHTA and CDR2 FQGTGA. Supplemented by reference TRBV7-3 and TRBJ1-1, the full variable domain reads GAGVSQTPSNKVTEKGKYVELRCDPISGHTALYWYRQSLGQGPEFLIYFQGTGAADDSGLPNDRFFAVRPEGSVSTLKIQRTERGDSAVYLCASSQGQGKGNTEAFFGQGTRLTVV.

In this sample, this clonotype turned up a few times. The rearrangement joins TRBV30 to TRBJ1-5; unclear D gene. The ends were cut back, 0 bases at V and 4 bases at J, with 7 bases in the middle. Germline V gene sequence: CDR1 GTSNPN, CDR2 SVGIG (reference sequence). CDR3 length equals 13 residues. The CDR3: CAWSVLGNQPQHF. In DNA form, the CDR3 reads TGTGCCTGGAGTGTTTTGGGAAATCAGCCCCAGCATTTT.

This clonotype was detected ten times or more. The chain carries TRBV4-2 and TRBJ2-3, with a weak D call TRBD1 (5 bases). Trimming shortened V by 1 base and J by 7 bases, and 18 bases separated the two germline ends. CDR1 and CDR2 from the germline V gene are LGHNA and YNFKEQ. This CDR3 comprises 16 residues. The CDR3 DNA follows: TGTGCCAGCAGCCAAGCGTTATTGCAGGGAAAGAATACGCAGTATTTT. Amino acid sequence: CASSQALLQGKNTQYF.

This clonotype was seen more than once but under ten times. The chain has TRBV10-2 and TRBJ2-7; 8 nucleotides agree with TRBD2. Germline trimming cut 3 bases from V and 3 bases from J; bases unmatched to any gene: 4. Germline V gives CDR1 WSHSY, CDR2 SAAADI. CDR3 length equals 14 residues. The CDR3 nucleotides read TGCGCCAGCAGTGACAGACTAGCGATCTACGAGCAGTACTTC. Protein sequence: CASSDRLAIYEQYF.

At least ten counts were recorded for this clonotype. The V and J genes are TRBV27 and TRBJ2-7; 10 nucleotides match TRBD2. The CDR3 has 15 residues. Germline assignment: CDR1 MNHEY and CDR2 SMNVEV (reference sequence). V lost 5 bases and J lost 4; bases outside the gene matches: 8. Written as DNA, the CDR3 is TGTGCCAGCAGTCCCCGACTAGCGGGCTATTACGAGCAGTACTTC. Its translation is CASSPRLAGYYEQYF.

This clonotype has more than one count but fewer than ten. An end of the junction does not agree with germline; a read error may underlie this. The chain carries TRBV5-5 and TRBJ1-1, with 8 bases lining up with TRBD1. Germline V gene lookup returns CDR1 SGHKS and CDR2 YYEKEE (reference sequence). The CDR3 extends over 16 amino acids. CDR3 sequence reads: CASRFTSQGAGTEAFF. The CDR3 DNA sequence: TGTGCCAGCAGGTTTACCAGCCAGGGGGCAGGGACTGAAGCCTTCTTT.

The rearrangement links TRBV30 to TRBJ1-2; unclear D gene. This CDR3 has 12 amino acids. Germline V gene sequence: CDR1 GTSNPN, CDR2 SVGIG (reference sequence). V was clipped by 0 bases and J by 6 bases, with 8 bases between them. CDR3 residues: CAWSVRDNGYTF. The DNA for the CDR3 is TGTGCCTGGAGTGTAAGGGATAATGGCTACACCTTC.

The chain employs TRBV20-1 and TRBJ2-3; 12 bases align to TRBD2. J lost 4 bases, V lost 3 bases, and 5 bases had no gene match. The germline V gene encodes CDR1 DFQATT and CDR2 SNEGSKA (reference sequence). The CDR3 has 15 amino acids. CDR3 nucleotides: TGCAGTGCTAGCGCTAGCGGGGGGGCTCCAGATACGCAGTATTTT. Its translation is CSASASGGAPDTQYF.

This clonotype was seen a handful of times. This chain links TRBV18 with TRBJ1-1; D may be TRBD1 (6 bases). From germline, CDR1 is KGHSH and CDR2 LQKENI. This CDR3 has 16 amino acids. Trimming removed 2 bases from V and 1 base from J, with 14 bases in between. CDR3 amino acids: CASSPWRGLGNTEAFF. The CDR3 DNA follows: TGTGCCAGCTCACCATGGCGGGGGCTGGGGAACACTGAAGCTTTCTTT. The variable domain in full, with the rest retrieved from reference TRBV18 and TRBJ1-1, is NAGVMQNPRHLVRRRGQEARLRCSPMKGHSHVYWYRQLPEEGLKFMVYLQKENIIDESGMPKERFSAEFPKEGPSILRIQQVVRGDSAAYFCASSPWRGLGNTEAFFGQGTRLTVV.

A few counts support this clonotype. Here the CDR3 DNA reads TGCAGCGTTGAAATGAGGAGGGGCTTCAAGGGCTACACCTTC. As protein: CSVEMRRGFKGYTF. The chain has TRBV29-1 and TRBJ1-2; tentative D call: TRBD1 (5 bases). Germline values: CDR1 SQVTM, CDR2 ANQGSEA. V was shortened by 2 bases and J by 8 bases, with 18 bases between the two germline ends. The CDR3 loop spans 14 amino acids.

This clonotype has ten or more counts. The rearrangement links TRBV20-1 to TRBJ1-4; no firm D call. Germline V gene lookup returns CDR1 DFQATT and CDR2 SNEGSKA (reference sequence). V gave up 5 bases and J gave up 8 bases, with 18 bases separating them. This CDR3 comprises 14 residues. CDR3 amino acids: CSASRTPRGEKLFF. Written as DNA, the CDR3 is TGCAGTGCTTCCCGGACTCCCAGAGGGGAAAAACTGTTTTTT.

The rearrangement uses TRBV3-1 and TRBJ2-1, with D tentatively TRBD1 (5 bases). The V end lost 4 bases, the J end lost 13 bases, and 29 bases lay between the germline ends. This CDR3 spans 17 amino acids. Germline CDR1 LGHDT, CDR2 YNNKEL (reference sequence). The DNA for the CDR3 is TGTGCCAGCAGCCCGGATATGGCCAGGGAACTTACAATGAGACAGTTCTTC. Protein product: CASSPDMARELTMRQFF.

This chain joins TRBV5-1 and TRBJ2-7; 7 bases are shared with TRBD2. The junction had 5 bases not matched to a gene; V was cut back by 1 base and J by 1 base. Germline CDR1 is SGHRS and CDR2 is YFSETQ. The CDR3 is 15 residues long. Here the CDR3 reads CASSLLGRGSYEQYF. The DNA for the CDR3 is TGCGCCAGCAGCTTGCTTGGGAGGGGATCCTACGAGCAGTACTTC. The whole variable domain, filled in from reference TRBV5-1 and TRBJ2-7, reads KAGVTQTPRYLIKTRGQQVTLSCSPISGHRSVSWYQQTPGQGLQFLFEYFSETQRNKGNFPGRFSGRQFSNSRSEMNVSTLELGDSALYLCASSLLGRGSYEQYFGPGTRLTVT.

The chain recombines TRBV11-2 with TRBJ2-4, with TRBD2 matching over 7 bases. V lost 3 bases, J lost 5 bases, and 16 bases stayed unmatched. This CDR3 comprises 18 residues. The V gene's germline CDR1 is SGHAT and CDR2 FQNNGV. CDR3: CASSFMGGTTLQENIQYF. The CDR3 bases are TGTGCCAGCAGCTTCATGGGGGGGACCACGCTCCAAGAAAACATTCAGTACTTC.

The sample holds many counts of this clonotype. The J gene is TRBJ2-6, the V gene TRBV12-3 or TRBV12-4, with D perhaps being TRBD1 or TRBD2 (6 bases each). The CDR3 contains 17 residues. V was cut by 7 bases and J by 4 bases, with 20 bases left in between. CDR3 nucleotides: TGTGCCAGCAAGGGGGGCCAGGGTGTTTACGGGGCCAACGTCCTGACTTTC. Translating it yields CASKGGQGVYGANVLTF.

This clonotype was counted ten times or more. The chain carries TRBV12-3 or TRBV12-4 and TRBJ2-7; perhaps D is TRBD1 or TRBD2 (6 bases each). CDR3 size: 17 residues. V was pared by 2 bases and J by 1 base, with 18 bases between. The CDR3 region has the DNA TGTGCCAGCAGTTTATCCCCTGGAGGGGGTGCATCCTACGAGCAGTACTTC. Protein product: CASSLSPGGGASYEQYF.

This clonotype was recorded at least ten times. The chain joins TRBV29-1 to TRBJ1-1; D gene ambiguous. This CDR3 is 10 amino acids long. The V end lost 7 bases, the J end lost 11 bases, and 14 bases lay between the germline ends. The germline gives CDR1 SQVTM, CDR2 ANQGSEA. CDR3 residues: CSDGRSRAFF. The DNA for the CDR3 is TGCAGCGACGGACGTTCGAGGGCTTTCTTT.

The chain combines TRBV6-2 or TRBV6-3 with TRBJ2-1, with D perhaps matching TRBD2 (7 bases). In germline, CDR1 is MNHEY, CDR2 SVGEGT. This CDR3 spans 13 amino acids. V lost 2 bases and J 7 bases, leaving 9 bases between the germline ends. The CDR3 bases are TGTGCCAGCAGTTACAAGGGGGGGAATGAGCAGTTCTTC. Its protein is CASSYKGGNEQFF.